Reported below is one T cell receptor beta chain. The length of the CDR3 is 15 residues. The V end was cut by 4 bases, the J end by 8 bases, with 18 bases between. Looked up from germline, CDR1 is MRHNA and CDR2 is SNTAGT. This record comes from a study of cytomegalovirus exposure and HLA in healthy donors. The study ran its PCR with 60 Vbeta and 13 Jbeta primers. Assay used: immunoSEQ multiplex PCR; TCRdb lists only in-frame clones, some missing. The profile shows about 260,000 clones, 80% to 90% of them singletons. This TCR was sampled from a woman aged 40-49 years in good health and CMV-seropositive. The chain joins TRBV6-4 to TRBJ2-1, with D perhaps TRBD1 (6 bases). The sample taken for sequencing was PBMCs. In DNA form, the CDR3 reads TGTGCCAGCAGTGCGTATTCCGGGACAATCTATGAGCAGTTCTTC. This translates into CASSAYSGTIYEQFF.